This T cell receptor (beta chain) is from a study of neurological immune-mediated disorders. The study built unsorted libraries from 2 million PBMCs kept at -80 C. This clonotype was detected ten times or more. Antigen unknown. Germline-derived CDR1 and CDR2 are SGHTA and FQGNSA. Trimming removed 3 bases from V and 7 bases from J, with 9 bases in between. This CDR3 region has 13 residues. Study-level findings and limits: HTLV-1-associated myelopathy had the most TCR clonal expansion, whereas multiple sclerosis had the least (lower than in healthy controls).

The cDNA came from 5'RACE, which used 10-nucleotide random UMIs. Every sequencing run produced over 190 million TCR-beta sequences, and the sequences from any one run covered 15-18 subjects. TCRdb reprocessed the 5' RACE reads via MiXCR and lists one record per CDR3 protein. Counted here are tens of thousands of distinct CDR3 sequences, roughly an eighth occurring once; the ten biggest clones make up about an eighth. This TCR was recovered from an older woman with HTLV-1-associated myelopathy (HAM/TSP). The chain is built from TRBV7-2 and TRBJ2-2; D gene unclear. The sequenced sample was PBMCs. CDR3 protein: CASSFPKDGELFF. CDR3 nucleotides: TGTGCCAGCAGCTTTCCAAAAGACGGGGAGCTGTTTTTT.